The rows below give T cell receptor beta chains drawn from one sample of a study of T cell changes during pregnancy in multiple sclerosis. Here immunoSEQ multiplex PCR was the method, and the copy in TCRdb shows in-frame clones only, minus some. The sample has about 86,000 clones; less than 95% are singletons. This specimen was peripheral blood, taken in the first trimester of pregnancy. Receptors were obtained from a female donor in good health, enrolled as a control in a pregnancy study. The CDR3 runs from the conserved cysteine through the conserved F or W. A D gene is named only where the DNA matches it firmly. The size of a clone is reported for some rows only, either as once, few or many, or as a class for expanded clones.

TRBV18	TRBJ1-1	-	-	TGTGCCAGCTCACCCGGCCAGGTGAACACTGAAGCTTTCTTT	CASSPGQVNTEAFF
TRBV9	TRBJ1-5	-	-	TGTGCCAGCAGCGTAGAGGGGGGGGCAGGGAATCAGCCCCAGCATTTT	CASSVEGGAGNQPQHF
TRBV9	TRBJ2-5	-	-	TGTGCCAGCAGCGTAGCGGGGACTCCCCAAGAGACCCAGTACTTC	CASSVAGTPQETQYF
TRBV4-1	TRBJ2-5	-	-	TGCGCCAGCAGCCAGGAGGGGCAAGAGACCCAGTACTTC	CASSQEGQETQYF
TRBV18	TRBJ1-1	few	-	TGTGCCAGCTCACTACAGGGAGAGGCTTTCTTT	CASSLQGEAFF
TRBV11-2	TRBJ2-1	-	-	TGTGCCAGCAGCTCCGGGGTCGGGCAACAAAGGAATGAGCAGTTCTTC	CASSSGVGQQRNEQFF
TRBV5-4	TRBJ2-7	-	-	TGTGCCAGCAGCTGGGGCGACAGCGAGCAGTACTTC	CASSWGDSEQYF
TRBV4-3	TRBJ1-1	-	-	TGCGCCAGCAGCCAAGATGCGGATGGGGAAGCTTTCTTT	CASSQDADGEAFF
TRBV5-4	TRBJ1-1	-	TRBD1	TGTGCCAGCAGCCCTACCCTGGACAGGGTAGTCACTGAAGCTTTCTTT	CASSPTLDRVVTEAFF
TRBV5-6	TRBJ1-1	-	-	TGTGCCAGCAACAGGGTGAACACTGAAGCTTTCTTT	CASNRVNTEAFF
TRBV5-6	TRBJ1-4	-	-	TGTGCCAGCAGCTTGACGGGGGAAAAACTGTTTTTT	CASSLTGEKLFF
TRBV6-5	TRBJ2-1	-	-	TGTGCCAGCAGTTACGAAGTAGGCGGCAATGAGCAGTTCTTC	CASSYEVGGNEQFF
TRBV28	TRBJ1-1	-	-	TGTGCCAGCAGTTCCCGGCGGGGGGAGAACGCGGCTTTCTTT	CASSSRRGENAAFF
TRBV27	TRBJ2-3	-	-	TGTGCCAGCAGTTCTCTAGCAAGTACGCAGTATTTT	CASSSLASTQYF
TRBV9	TRBJ2-7	-	TRBD2	TGTGCCAGCAGCAGAGAGGGACTAGCGGTTCTCTACGAGCAGTACTTC	CASSREGLAVLYEQYF
TRBV5-6	TRBJ2-5	once	-	TGTGCCAGCAGCTTGGTTCCCAGTCAAGAGACCCAGTACTTC	CASSLVPSQETQYF
TRBV4-2	TRBJ2-5	-	-	TGTGCCAGCAGCCAAGAAGGACTGGCCGACGGGGGAGAGACCCAGTACTTC	CASSQEGLADGGETQYF
TRBV28	TRBJ1-2	-	TRBD1	TGTGCCAGCAGGGGGGACAGTAGACCTAACTATGGCTACACCTTC	CASRGDSRPNYGYTF
TRBV29-1	TRBJ2-5	-	-	TGCAGCGTTGAATTATGGCTTGAGACCCAGTACTTC	CSVELWLETQYF
TRBV11-2	TRBJ2-1	-	TRBD2	TGTGCCAGCAGCCCCAGGCTAGCGGGGGTTTACAATGAGCAGTTCTTC	CASSPRLAGVYNEQFF
TRBV7-2	TRBJ2-2	-	TRBD2	TGTGCCAGCAGCCAAGGACTAGCGGGGGCAAACACCGGGGAGCTGTTTTTT	CASSQGLAGANTGELFF
TRBV30	TRBJ1-1	-	TRBD1	TGTGCCTGGAATGACAGGGGGCGAAGCAGAGCTTTCTTT	CAWNDRGRSRAFF
TRBV5-6	TRBJ2-3	-	TRBD1	TGTGCCAGCAGTACGACAGGGTTCGCAGATACGCAGTATTTT	CASSTTGFADTQYF
TRBV6-1	TRBJ2-7	-	TRBD2	TGTGCCAGCAGTCAGGAGCGGGGGACCCTCGAGCAGTACTTC	CASSQERGTLEQYF
TRBV9	TRBJ2-2	-	TRBD2	TGTGCCAGCAGCCTCCAAGCGGGGCAGACCGGGGAGCTGTTTTTT	CASSLQAGQTGELFF
TRBV19	TRBJ1-3	-	-	TGTGCCAGTAGTATCCCCCGATCCAGCTCTGGAAACACCATATATTTT	CASSIPRSSSGNTIYF
TRBV18	TRBJ1-1	once	TRBD1	TGTGCCAGCTCACCATCCTCAGGGGGCAACCCGAACACTGAAGCTTTCTTT	CASSPSSGGNPNTEAFF
TRBV20-1	TRBJ1-1	few	-	TGCAGTGCTAGAGTGGACAGTGAAGCTTTCTTT	CSARVDSEAFF
TRBV9	TRBJ1-6	-	TRBD1	TGTGCCAGCAGCATCGCGGACAGGGCTAAATCACCCCTCCACTTT	CASSIADRAKSPLHF
TRBV28	TRBJ2-1	many	TRBD2	TGTGCCAGCAGTTTGCTAGCGGGGCTCTTGGTCTTC	CASSLLAGLLVF
TRBV15	TRBJ2-1	once	-	TGTGCCACCAGCCCCGGACAGACTGAGCAGTTCTTC	CATSPGQTEQFF
TRBV7-3	TRBJ1-1	-	TRBD1	TGTGCCAGCAGCTTAATAGAGGGGGCGGGTTCTGCCATGAACACTGAAGCTTTCTTT	CASSLIEGAGSAMNTEAFF
TRBV18	TRBJ1-3	-	-	TGTGCCAGCTCGGACAGCAGGGTGTTGGATGGAAACACCATATATTTT	CASSDSRVLDGNTIYF
TRBV14	TRBJ2-3	-	-	TGTGCCAGCAGCCAGTGGACACCCACAGATACGCAGTATTTT	CASSQWTPTDTQYF
TRBV25-1	TRBJ2-3	-	-	TGTGCCAGCAGCCTACAGGGCTCGGGCACAGATACGCAGTATTTT	CASSLQGSGTDTQYF
TRBV4-3	TRBJ2-1	-	-	TGCGCCAGCAGCCAAGAAAGGTACGGCGGGTACAATGAGCAGTTCTTC	CASSQERYGGYNEQFF
TRBV30	TRBJ1-2	-	-	TGTGCCTGGAGTGTACCCGGGAGCCATGGCTACACCTTC	CAWSVPGSHGYTF
TRBV7-2	TRBJ1-1	-	TRBD1	TGTGCCAGCAGACTCACCGGGACAGGGGACGGTGAAGCTTTCTTT	CASRLTGTGDGEAFF
TRBV5-1	TRBJ1-1	-	-	TGCGCCAGCACCCAGGGCACTGAAGCTTTCTTT	CASTQGTEAFF
TRBV6-1	TRBJ1-6	-	TRBD1	TGTGCCAGCAGTGAGGGACAGCCTAATTCACCCCTCCACTTT	CASSEGQPNSPLHF
TRBV4-2	TRBJ2-1	-	-	TGTGCCAGCAGCCAAGTCAAGAGCTCCTACAATGAGCAGTTCTTC	CASSQVKSSYNEQFF
TRBV7-8	TRBJ2-1	-	TRBD2	TGTGCCAGCAGCTCTAAGCGGGGGGGCCCCGGGGGTAATGAGCAGTTCTTC	CASSSKRGGPGGNEQFF
TRBV6-7	TRBJ1-5	-	-	TGTGCCAGCAGTTACCCCGACAGTGGCCTACGGCAGCCCCAGCATTTT	CASSYPDSGLRQPQHF
TRBV7-3	TRBJ2-3	-	-	TGTGCCAGCAGCTTAACGAGGGGGACACCAGATACGCAGTATTTT	CASSLTRGTPDTQYF
TRBV29-1	TRBJ2-1	-	-	TGCAGCGTTAGTCTAGCAAGCAATGAGCAGTTCTTC	CSVSLASNEQFF
TRBV25-1	TRBJ1-1	-	-	TGTGCCAGCAGCAAACAGGGTACCACTGAAGCTTTCTTT	CASSKQGTTEAFF
TRBV11-2	TRBJ1-2	-	TRBD1	TGTGCCAGCAGCCGCGGGACAGGGCTCTGGGGCTACACCTTC	CASSRGTGLWGYTF
TRBV7-2	TRBJ2-7	once	TRBD1	TGTGCCAGCAGCTTAGAAAGACAGGGAAGGGACGAGCAGTACTTC	CASSLERQGRDEQYF
TRBV6-5	TRBJ2-6	-	-	TGTGCCAGCAGTTACTACGGGGAAGGGGCCAACGTCCTGACTTTC	CASSYYGEGANVLTF
TRBV2	TRBJ1-1	medium-sized	TRBD1	TGTGCCAGCAGTGAAGCCCGAGACAGGGGGCTCACTGAAGCTTTCTTT	CASSEARDRGLTEAFF
TRBV2	TRBJ2-3	-	TRBD2	TGTGCCAGCAGGGGCGGGGGGTCCCGCCGAACGCAGTATTTT	CASRGGGSRRTQYF
TRBV18	TRBJ1-5	-	TRBD1	TGTGCCAGCTCCTCAAGACCCTTATTTGACGGGGTGACAGGGTTCAATCAGCCCCAGCATTTT	CASSSRPLFDGVTGFNQPQHF
TRBV4-3	TRBJ2-2	-	TRBD2	TGCGCCAGCAGCCAAGCGGCCCCTAGCGGGTACGACACCGGGGAGCTGTTTTTT	CASSQAAPSGYDTGELFF
TRBV7-8	TRBJ1-4	-	-	TGTGCCAGCAGCTTAGGGGGGGACGGACGCAATGAAAAACTGTTTTTT	CASSLGGDGRNEKLFF